This section outlines one T cell receptor beta chain sequence together with its context. Authors' analysis steps: Scientists estimated how many nucleated cells there were by amplifying reference gene primers. Produced via immunoSEQ multiplex PCR; TCRdb's table is partial and in-frame only. V, J and clone size derive from that table, while D and trimming were established from the DNA sequence. Of tens of thousands of clones listed, approximately 80% are singletons. Per germline, CDR1 SGHVS and CDR2 FQNEAQ. J gave up 11 bases and V 5 bases, and 17 bases lay outside the gene matches. The CDR3 is 16 residues long. The data derive from a study of blood T cell repertoires in COVID-19. Study background: Material from acute and convalescent COVID-19 was sourced from the United States, Italy and Spain. T cells, B-cell-depleted T cells, or PBMCs provided the cDNA or gDNA that served as material.

Sequenced material: peripheral blood. This sequence was found in a woman aged 60-70 years with acute or convalescent COVID-19. V gene TRBV7-8 combines with J gene TRBJ2-1; 8 bases are a match to TRBD2. As DNA, the CDR3 is TGTGCCAGCAGCATACCGAGCGGGAGAGCATCGGGGAAGCAGTTCTTC. Its translation: CASSIPSGRASGKQFF.